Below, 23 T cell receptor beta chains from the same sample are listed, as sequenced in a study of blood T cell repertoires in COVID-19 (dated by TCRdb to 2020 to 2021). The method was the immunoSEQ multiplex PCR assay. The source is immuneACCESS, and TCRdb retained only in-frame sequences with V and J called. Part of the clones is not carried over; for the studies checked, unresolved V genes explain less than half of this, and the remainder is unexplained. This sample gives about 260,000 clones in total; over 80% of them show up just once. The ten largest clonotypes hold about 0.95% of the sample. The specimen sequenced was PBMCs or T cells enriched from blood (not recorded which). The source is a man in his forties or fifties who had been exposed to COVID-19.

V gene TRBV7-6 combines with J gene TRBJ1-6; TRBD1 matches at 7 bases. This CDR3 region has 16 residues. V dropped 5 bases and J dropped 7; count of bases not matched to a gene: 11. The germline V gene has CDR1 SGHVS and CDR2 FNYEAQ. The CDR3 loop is CASSQYHRGKNSPLHF. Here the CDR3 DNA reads TGTGCCAGCAGCCAATATCACAGGGGAAAAAATTCACCCCTCCACTTT.

The CDR3 here is CASSRFASGNSYNEQFF. The CDR3 region has the DNA TGTGCCAGCAGTCGGTTCGCTAGCGGGAACTCCTACAATGAGCAGTTCTTC. The chain couples TRBV27 to TRBJ2-1, with 9 nucleotides matching TRBD2. The V gene's germline CDR1 is MNHEY and CDR2 SMNVEV (reference sequence). The V gene end was trimmed by 5 bases and the J gene end by 0 bases; junction bases not matched to a gene: 8. There are 17 residues in the CDR3.

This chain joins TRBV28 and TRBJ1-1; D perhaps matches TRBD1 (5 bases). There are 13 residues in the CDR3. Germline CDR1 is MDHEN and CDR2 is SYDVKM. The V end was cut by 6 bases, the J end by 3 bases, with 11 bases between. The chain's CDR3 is CASRLTGDTEAFF. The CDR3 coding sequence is TGTGCCAGCAGGTTGACGGGGGACACTGAAGCTTTCTTT.

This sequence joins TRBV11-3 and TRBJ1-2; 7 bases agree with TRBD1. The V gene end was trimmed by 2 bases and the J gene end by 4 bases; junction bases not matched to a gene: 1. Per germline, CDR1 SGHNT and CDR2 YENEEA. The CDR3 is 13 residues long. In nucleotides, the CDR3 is TGTGCCAGCAGCTTAACAGGGGTCTATGGCTACACCTTC. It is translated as CASSLTGVYGYTF. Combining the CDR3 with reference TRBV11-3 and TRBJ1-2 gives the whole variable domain EAGVVQSPRYKIIEKKQPVAFWCNPISGHNTLYWYLQNLGQGPELLIRYENEEAVDDSQLPKDRFSAERLKGVDSTLKIQPAELGDSAVYLCASSLTGVYGYTFGSGTRLTVV.

The CDR3 DNA reads as TGTGCCTGGCAGACCGGGACAGGGTTCCTCAATCAGCCCCAGCATTTT. It encodes CAWQTGTGFLNQPQHF. The chain combines TRBV30 with TRBJ1-5; 9 bases fit TRBD1. V lost 5 bases and J lost 3; bases outside the gene matches: 11. CDR1 is GTSNPN, CDR2 SVGIG, per germline (reference sequence). This CDR3 spans 16 amino acids.

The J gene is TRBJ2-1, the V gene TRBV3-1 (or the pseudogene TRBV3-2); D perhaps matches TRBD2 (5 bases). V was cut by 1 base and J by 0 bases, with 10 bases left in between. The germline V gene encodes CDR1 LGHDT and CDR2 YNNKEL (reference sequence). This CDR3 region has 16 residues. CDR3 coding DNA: TGTGCCAGCAGCCAAGTGAACGGGATCTCCTACAATGAGCAGTTCTTC. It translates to CASSQVNGISYNEQFF.

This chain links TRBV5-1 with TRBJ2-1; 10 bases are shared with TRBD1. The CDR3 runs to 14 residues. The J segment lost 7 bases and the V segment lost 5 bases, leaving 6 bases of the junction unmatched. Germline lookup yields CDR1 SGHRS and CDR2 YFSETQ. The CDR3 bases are TGCGCCAGCAGTTACGGGGACAGGGGTAATGAGCAGTTCTTC. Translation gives CASSYGDRGNEQFF.

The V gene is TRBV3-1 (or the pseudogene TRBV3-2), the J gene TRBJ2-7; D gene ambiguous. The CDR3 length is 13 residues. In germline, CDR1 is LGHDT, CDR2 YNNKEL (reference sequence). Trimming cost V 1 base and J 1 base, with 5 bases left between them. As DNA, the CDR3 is TGTGCCAGCAGCCAAGTTCAGTCCTACGAGCAGTACTTC. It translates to CASSQVQSYEQYF.

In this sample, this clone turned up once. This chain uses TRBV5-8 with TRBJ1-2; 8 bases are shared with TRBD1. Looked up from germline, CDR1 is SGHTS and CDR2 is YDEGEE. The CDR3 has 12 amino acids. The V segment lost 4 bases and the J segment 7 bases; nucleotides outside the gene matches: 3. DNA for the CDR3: TGTGCCAGCAGCCGGGACAGGACTGGCTACACCTTC. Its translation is CASSRDRTGYTF.

The CDR3 sequence is CASSPGLAGESEQFF. The CDR3, as DNA: TGTGCCAGCAGCCCGGGACTAGCGGGAGAGAGTGAGCAGTTCTTC. This rearrangement joins TRBV7-9 to TRBJ2-1, with 14 bases fitting TRBD2. J lost 9 bases, V lost 5 bases, and 6 bases had no gene match. Per the germline V gene, CDR1 is SEHNR and CDR2 is FQNEAQ (reference sequence). The CDR3 totals 15 residues.

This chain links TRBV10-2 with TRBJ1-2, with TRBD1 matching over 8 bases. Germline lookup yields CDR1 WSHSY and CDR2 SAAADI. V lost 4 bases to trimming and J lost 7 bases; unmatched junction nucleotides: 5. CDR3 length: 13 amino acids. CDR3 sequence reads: CASSAQGAVGYTF. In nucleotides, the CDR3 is TGCGCCAGCAGTGCTCAGGGGGCGGTTGGCTACACCTTC.

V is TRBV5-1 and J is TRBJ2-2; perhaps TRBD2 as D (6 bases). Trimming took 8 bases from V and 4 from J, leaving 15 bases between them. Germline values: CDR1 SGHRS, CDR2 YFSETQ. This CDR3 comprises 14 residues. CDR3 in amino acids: CASKPGRSTGELFF. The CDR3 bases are TGCGCCAGTAAACCCGGGAGAAGCACCGGGGAGCTGTTTTTT. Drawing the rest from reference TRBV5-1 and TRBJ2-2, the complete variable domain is KAGVTQTPRYLIKTRGQQVTLSCSPISGHRSVSWYQQTPGQGLQFLFEYFSETQRNKGNFPGRFSGRQFSNSRSEMNVSTLELGDSALYLCASKPGRSTGELFFGEGSRLTVL.

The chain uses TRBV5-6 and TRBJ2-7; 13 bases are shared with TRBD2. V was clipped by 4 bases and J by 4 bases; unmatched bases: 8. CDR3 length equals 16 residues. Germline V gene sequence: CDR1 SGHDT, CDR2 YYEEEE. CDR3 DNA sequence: TGTGCCAGCAGCCTACTGGGACTAGCGGGAAGGTACGAGCAGTACGTC. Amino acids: CASSLLGLAGRYEQYV.

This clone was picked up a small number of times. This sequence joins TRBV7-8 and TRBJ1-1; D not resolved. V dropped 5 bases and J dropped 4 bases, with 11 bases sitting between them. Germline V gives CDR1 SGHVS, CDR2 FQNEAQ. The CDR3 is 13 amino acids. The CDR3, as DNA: TGTGCCAGCAGCATCATCGAGGGCACTGAAGCTTTCTTT. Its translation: CASSIIEGTEAFF.

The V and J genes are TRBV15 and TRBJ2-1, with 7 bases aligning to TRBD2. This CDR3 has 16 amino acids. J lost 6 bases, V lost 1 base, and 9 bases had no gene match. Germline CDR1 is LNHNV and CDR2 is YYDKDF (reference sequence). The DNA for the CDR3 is TGTGCCACCAGCAGAGGGGGAGGGGCAGAATCCAATGAGCAGTTCTTC. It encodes CATSRGGGAESNEQFF.

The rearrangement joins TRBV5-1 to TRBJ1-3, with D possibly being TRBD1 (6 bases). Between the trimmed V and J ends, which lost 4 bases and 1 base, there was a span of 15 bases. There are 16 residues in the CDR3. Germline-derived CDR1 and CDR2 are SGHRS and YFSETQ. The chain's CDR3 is CASSRDNQKSGNTIYF. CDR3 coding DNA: TGCGCCAGCAGCCGGGACAACCAAAAATCTGGAAACACCATATATTTT.

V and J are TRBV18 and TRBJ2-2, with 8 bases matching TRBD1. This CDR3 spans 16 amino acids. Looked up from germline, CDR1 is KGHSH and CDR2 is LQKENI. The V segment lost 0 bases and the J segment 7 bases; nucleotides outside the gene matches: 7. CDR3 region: CASSPPARGRGGELFF. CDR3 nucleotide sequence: TGTGCCAGCTCACCACCGGCCAGGGGGCGAGGCGGGGAGCTGTTTTTT.

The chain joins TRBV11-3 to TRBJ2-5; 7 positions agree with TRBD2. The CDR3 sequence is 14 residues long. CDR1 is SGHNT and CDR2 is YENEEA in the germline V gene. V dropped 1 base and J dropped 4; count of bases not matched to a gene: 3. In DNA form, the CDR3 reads TGTGCCAGCAGCTTAGTCCCGGGAGGAGAGACCCAGTACTTC. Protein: CASSLVPGGETQYF.

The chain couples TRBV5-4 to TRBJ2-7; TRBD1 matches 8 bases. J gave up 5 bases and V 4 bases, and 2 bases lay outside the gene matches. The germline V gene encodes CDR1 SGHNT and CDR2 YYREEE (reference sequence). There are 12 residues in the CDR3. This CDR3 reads CASSQTGDEQYF. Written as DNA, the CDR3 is TGTGCCAGCAGCCAGACAGGGGACGAGCAGTACTTC.

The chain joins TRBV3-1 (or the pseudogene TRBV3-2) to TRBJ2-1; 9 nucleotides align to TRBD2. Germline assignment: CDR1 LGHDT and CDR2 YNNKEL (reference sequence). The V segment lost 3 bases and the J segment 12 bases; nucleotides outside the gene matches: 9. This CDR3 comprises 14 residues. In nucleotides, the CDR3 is TGTGCCAGCAGCCACAACGGGGAAGCGGGAGGGCAGTTCTTC. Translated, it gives CASSHNGEAGGQFF.

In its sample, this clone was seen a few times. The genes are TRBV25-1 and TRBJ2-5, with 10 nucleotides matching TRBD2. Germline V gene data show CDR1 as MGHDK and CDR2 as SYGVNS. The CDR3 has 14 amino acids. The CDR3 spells CAAGASGSRETQYF. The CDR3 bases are TGTGCAGCGGGGGCTAGCGGGAGCAGAGAGACCCAGTACTTC. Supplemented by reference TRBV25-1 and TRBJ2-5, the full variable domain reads EADIYQTPRYLVIGTGKKITLECSQTMGHDKMYWYQQDPGMELHLIHYSYGVNSTEKGDLSSESTVSRIRTEHFPLTLESARPSHTSQYLCAAGASGSRETQYFGPGTRLLVL.

The CDR3, as DNA: TGTGCCAGCACGAGTTATCAGGGTTCGACGCGGTACGCCGGGGAGCTGTTTTTT. It translates to CASTSYQGSTRYAGELFF. The chain carries TRBV2 and TRBJ2-2; D possibly corresponds to TRBD1 (5 bases). With 7 bases removed from V and 6 bases from J, the gap between germline ends came to 27 bases. The CDR3 is 18 residues long. The germline V gene encodes CDR1 SNHLY and CDR2 FYNNEI.

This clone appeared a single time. The CDR3 DNA follows: TGTGCCGGGGGGGGCGACGACGACATTCAGTACTTC. Its protein product is CAGGGDDDIQYF. The V call is TRBV10-3, the J call TRBJ2-4, with D perhaps TRBD2 (7 bases). The CDR3 runs 12 residues. Germline lookup yields CDR1 ENHRY and CDR2 SYGVKD. V lost 11 bases, J lost 8 bases, and 16 bases lay in between.